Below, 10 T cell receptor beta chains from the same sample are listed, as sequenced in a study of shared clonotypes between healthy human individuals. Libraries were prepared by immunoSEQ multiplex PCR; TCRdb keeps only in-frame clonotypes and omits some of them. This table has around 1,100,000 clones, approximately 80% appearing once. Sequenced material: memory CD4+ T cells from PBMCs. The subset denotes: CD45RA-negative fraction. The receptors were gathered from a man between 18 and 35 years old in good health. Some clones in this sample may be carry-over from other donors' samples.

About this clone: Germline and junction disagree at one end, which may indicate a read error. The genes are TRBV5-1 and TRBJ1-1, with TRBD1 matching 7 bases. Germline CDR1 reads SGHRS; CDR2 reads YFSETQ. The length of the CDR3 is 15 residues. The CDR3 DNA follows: TGCGCCAGCAGCCTACAGGGGCACAGGGGCACTGAAGCCTTCTTT. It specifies CASSLQGHRGTEAFF.

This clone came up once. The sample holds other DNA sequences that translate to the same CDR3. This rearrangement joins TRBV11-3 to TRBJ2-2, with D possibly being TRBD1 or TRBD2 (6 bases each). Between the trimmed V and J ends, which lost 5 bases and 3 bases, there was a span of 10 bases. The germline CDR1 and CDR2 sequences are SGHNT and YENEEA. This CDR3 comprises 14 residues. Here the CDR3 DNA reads TGTGCCAGCAGCCTAAGGGGGGACACCGGGGAGCTGTTTTTT. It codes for CASSLRGDTGELFF.

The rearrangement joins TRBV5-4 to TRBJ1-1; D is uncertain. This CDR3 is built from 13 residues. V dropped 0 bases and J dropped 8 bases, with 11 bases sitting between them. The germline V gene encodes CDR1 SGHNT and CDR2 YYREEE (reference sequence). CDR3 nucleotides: TGTGCCAGCAGCTTGGAAGGCGCGGGGGAAGCTTTCTTT. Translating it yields CASSLEGAGEAFF.

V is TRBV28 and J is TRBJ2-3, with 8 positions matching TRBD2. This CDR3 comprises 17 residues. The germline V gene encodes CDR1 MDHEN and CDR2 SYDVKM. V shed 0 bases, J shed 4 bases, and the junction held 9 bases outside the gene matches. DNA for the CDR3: TGTGCCAGCAGTTTATGGGCTAGCGGGTCAGACGCAGATACGCAGTATTTT. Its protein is CASSLWASGSDADTQYF.

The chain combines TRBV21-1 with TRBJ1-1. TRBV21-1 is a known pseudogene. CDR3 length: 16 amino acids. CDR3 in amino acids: CASSSSEGIMNTEAFF. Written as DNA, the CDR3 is TGTGCCAGCAGCTCCTCGGAAGGAATCATGAACACTGAAGCTTTCTTT.

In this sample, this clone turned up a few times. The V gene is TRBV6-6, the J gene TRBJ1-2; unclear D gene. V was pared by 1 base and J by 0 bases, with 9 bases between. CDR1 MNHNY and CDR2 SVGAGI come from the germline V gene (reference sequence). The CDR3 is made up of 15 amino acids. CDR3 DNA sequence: TGTGCCAGCAGTTACTATCGTGGAGCTAACTATGGCTACACCTTC. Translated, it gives CASSYYRGANYGYTF.

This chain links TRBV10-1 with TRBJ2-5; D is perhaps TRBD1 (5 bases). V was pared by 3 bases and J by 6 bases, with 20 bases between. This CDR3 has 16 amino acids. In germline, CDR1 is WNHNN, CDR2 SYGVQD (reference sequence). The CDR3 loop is CASSEGGASRVKTQYF. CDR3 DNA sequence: TGCGCCAGCAGTGAAGGTGGGGCTAGTAGAGTAAAGACCCAGTACTTC.

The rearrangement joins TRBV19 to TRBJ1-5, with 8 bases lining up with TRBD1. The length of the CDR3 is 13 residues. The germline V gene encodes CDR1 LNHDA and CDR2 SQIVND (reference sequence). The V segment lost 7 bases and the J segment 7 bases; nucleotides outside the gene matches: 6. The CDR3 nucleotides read TGTGCCAGTAATCCGGACAGGGACCAGCCCCAGCATTTT. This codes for CASNPDRDQPQHF. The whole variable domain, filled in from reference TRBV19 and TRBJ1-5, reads DGGITQSPKYLFRKEGQNVTLSCEQNLNHDAMYWYRQDPGQGLRLIYYSQIVNDFQKGDIAEGYSVSREKKESFPLTVTSAQKNPTAFYLCASNPDRDQPQHFGDGTRLSIL.

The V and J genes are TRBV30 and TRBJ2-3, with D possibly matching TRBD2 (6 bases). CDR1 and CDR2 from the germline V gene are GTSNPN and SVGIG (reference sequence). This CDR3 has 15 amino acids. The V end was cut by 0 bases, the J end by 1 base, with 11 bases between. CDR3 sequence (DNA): TGTGCCTGGAGTGTACCTCTAGCGCGCACAGATACGCAGTATTTT. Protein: CAWSVPLARTDTQYF.

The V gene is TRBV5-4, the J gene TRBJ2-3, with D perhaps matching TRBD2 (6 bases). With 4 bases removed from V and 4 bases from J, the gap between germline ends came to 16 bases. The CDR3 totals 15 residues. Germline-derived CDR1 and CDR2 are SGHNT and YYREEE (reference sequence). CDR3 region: CASSRPGVRSDTQYF. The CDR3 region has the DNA TGTGCCAGCAGCCGTCCGGGGGTAAGGTCAGATACGCAGTATTTT.